The clone carrying this T cell receptor beta chain was counted only a few times. This record belongs to a study of T cell repertoires in cytomegalovirus infection. TCRdb analysed the reads with MiXCR anew, one entry per CDR3 protein. The data contain 300,000 to 400,000 distinct CDR3 sequences, less than 20% of them singletons. This TCR derives from a human donor in good health (CMV status not recorded). Some clones in this sample may be carry-over from other donors' samples. Specimen: PBMCs.

CDR3: CASSRPEGKIYEQYF. As DNA, the CDR3 is TGTGCCAGCAGCCGGCCTGAAGGGAAGATATACGAGCAGTACTTC. The rearrangement links TRBV5-5 to TRBJ2-7; D remains ambiguous. The length of the CDR3 is 15 residues. Germline-derived CDR1 and CDR2 are SGHKS and YYEKEE (reference sequence). V shed 4 bases and J shed 4 bases, with 18 bases lying between them.